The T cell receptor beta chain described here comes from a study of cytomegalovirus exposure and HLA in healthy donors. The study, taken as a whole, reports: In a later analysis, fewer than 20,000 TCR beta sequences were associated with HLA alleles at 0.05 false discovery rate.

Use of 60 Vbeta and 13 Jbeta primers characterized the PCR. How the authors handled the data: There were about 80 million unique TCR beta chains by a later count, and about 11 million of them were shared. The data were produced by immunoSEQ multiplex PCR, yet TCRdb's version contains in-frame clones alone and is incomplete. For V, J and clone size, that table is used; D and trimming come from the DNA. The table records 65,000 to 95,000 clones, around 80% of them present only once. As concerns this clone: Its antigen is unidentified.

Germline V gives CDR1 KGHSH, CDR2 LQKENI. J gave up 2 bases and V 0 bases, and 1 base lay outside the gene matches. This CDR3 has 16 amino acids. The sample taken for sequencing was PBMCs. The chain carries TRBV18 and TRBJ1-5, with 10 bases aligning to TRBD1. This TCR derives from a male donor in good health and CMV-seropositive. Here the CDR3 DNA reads TGTGCCAGCTCACCACCCGGGACAGGGGGCAATCAGCCCCAGCATTTT. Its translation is CASSPPGTGGNQPQHF.